The 20 T cell receptor beta chains listed next were all sequenced from one sample in a study of cytomegalovirus exposure and HLA in healthy donors (dated by TCRdb to 2016 to 2017). The protocol used for the library was the immunoSEQ multiplex PCR assay. TCRdb retrieved this table from immuneACCESS and kept in-frame rearrangements only. Not all clones are present; in checked studies, unresolved V genes account for under half, and no reason is known for the remainder. The sample contains 260,000 or so clones, 90% of them found a single time. The ten most abundant clones make up just over 3% of the sample. The sequenced sample was PBMCs. The origin of the receptors is a woman in her 30s in good health and CMV-seronegative.

The V and J genes are TRBV7-9 and TRBJ1-4; the D gene is possibly TRBD1 (5 bases). CDR1 is SEHNR and CDR2 is FQNEAQ in the germline V gene (reference sequence). The length of the CDR3 is 14 residues. V was shortened by 5 bases and J by 5 bases, with 12 bases between the two germline ends. The CDR3 sequence is CASSTGTANEKLFF. The CDR3 DNA sequence: TGTGCCAGCAGCACCGGGACGGCGAATGAAAAACTGTTTTTT.

The CDR3 protein is CATRESGTKYEQYF. Written as DNA, the CDR3 is TGTGCCACCAGAGAATCCGGGACAAAATACGAGCAGTACTTC. The gene calls are TRBV27 and TRBJ2-7, with a weak D call TRBD1 (6 bases). The CDR3 is 14 amino acids. V was clipped by 10 bases and J by 4 bases, with 20 bases between them. Germline V gene data show CDR1 as MNHEY and CDR2 as SMNVEV (reference sequence).

The rearrangement joins TRBV25-1 to TRBJ2-7, with TRBD1 matching 7 bases. The ends lost 6 bases at V and 4 bases at J; junction bases unmatched: 12. There are 15 residues in the CDR3. CDR1 and CDR2 (germline): MGHDK, SYGVNS. The CDR3 loop reads CASRPGTGQKYEQYF. CDR3 bases: TGTGCCAGCAGGCCCGGTACGGGACAGAAATACGAGCAGTACTTC.

This clone was counted once. The rearrangement uses TRBV19 and TRBJ1-2, with TRBD1 matching over 7 bases. There are 16 residues in the CDR3. CDR1 is LNHDA, CDR2 SQIVND, per germline (reference sequence). The V segment lost 6 bases and the J segment 7 bases; nucleotides outside the gene matches: 17. This CDR3 is CASRTGTDTPRVGYTF. The CDR3 DNA reads as TGTGCCAGTAGAACCGGGACAGATACCCCCCGGGTTGGCTACACCTTC.

This clone was recorded a few times. The rearrangement uses TRBV2 and TRBJ2-6; 9 bases agree with TRBD1. The CDR3 runs 18 residues. The V and J ends lost 7 bases and 1 base, in that order; junction bases with no gene match: 11. CDR1 and CDR2 (germline): SNHLY, FYNNEI. DNA of the CDR3: TGTGCCAGCACCACGACGGACAGGGGAGTTTCTGGGGCCAACGTCCTGACTTTC. It yields the protein CASTTTDRGVSGANVLTF.

The chain links TRBV9 to TRBJ1-4; D perhaps matches TRBD1 (6 bases). The CDR3 consists of 13 residues. CDR1 and CDR2 from the germline V gene are SGDLS and YYNGEE. V dropped 3 bases and J dropped 8 bases, with 11 bases sitting between them. CDR3 amino acids: CASSAPGTEKLFF. CDR3 bases: TGTGCCAGCAGCGCCCCTGGGACAGAAAAACTGTTTTTT.

Written as DNA, the CDR3 is TGTGCCAGCAGTTTATCGCGTGCGCGGGAGTGGGACAATGAGCAGTTCTTC. Amino acid sequence: CASSLSRAREWDNEQFF. J is TRBJ2-1 and V is TRBV27; 7 nucleotides align to TRBD2. CDR1 and CDR2 from the germline V gene are MNHEY and SMNVEV (reference sequence). The J segment lost 5 bases and the V segment lost 0 bases, leaving 10 bases of the junction unmatched. The CDR3 is made up of 17 amino acids.

This clone was detected only once. The chain is built from TRBV5-4 and TRBJ2-1, with D possibly TRBD1 on 7 matching bases. V was clipped by 3 bases and J by 7 bases, with 20 bases between them. The CDR3 spans 16 residues. Germline V CDR1 and CDR2: SGHNT, YYREEE (reference sequence). The CDR3 reads CASSSGQSYLANEQFF. CDR3 nucleotide sequence: TGTGCCAGCAGCTCGGGACAGAGCTACCTAGCGAATGAGCAGTTCTTC.

This sequence joins TRBV7-9 and TRBJ1-2, with D perhaps TRBD1 (6 bases). There are 17 residues in the CDR3. Germline V gene data show CDR1 as SEHNR and CDR2 as FQNEAQ (reference sequence). V lost 3 bases and J lost 0, with 17 bases in between. DNA for the CDR3: TGTGCCAGCAGCTTCTTGGAACGGGACAAAGCTAACTATGGCTACACCTTC. Its translation: CASSFLERDKANYGYTF.

The rearrangement joins TRBV7-6 to TRBJ2-7, with D possibly matching TRBD2 (5 bases). The CDR3 has 16 amino acids. Germline values: CDR1 SGHVS, CDR2 FNYEAQ. Trimming took off 1 base at V and 0 bases at J, with 13 bases between the two ends. Here the CDR3 DNA reads TGTGCCAGCAGCTTAGAAATATTGGGGAGCTCCTACGAGCAGTACTTC. This sequence encodes CASSLEILGSSYEQYF.

The chain couples TRBV5-6 to TRBJ2-2; D not certain. This CDR3 comprises 16 residues. The germline V gene has CDR1 SGHDT and CDR2 YYEEEE. Trimming removed 1 base from V and 3 bases from J, with 13 bases in between. The CDR3 spells CASSLLVGPDTGELFF. CDR3 sequence (DNA): TGTGCCAGCAGCTTGTTAGTAGGTCCGGACACCGGGGAGCTGTTTTTT.

This clone has just one count. The chain couples TRBV4-2 to TRBJ1-3; the D is unclear. Germline CDR1 and CDR2: LGHNA and YNFKEQ. CDR3 size: 15 residues. The germline V and J ends were trimmed by 5 bases and 0 bases, with 11 bases remaining between them. CDR3 residues: CASSFHTSSGNTIYF. CDR3 in DNA: TGTGCCAGCAGCTTTCACACAAGCTCTGGAAACACCATATATTTT.

The DNA of the CDR3 is TGTGCCAGCAGGGTCGGAGGGACTAGCGGAGCCCCCAGCACAGATACGCAGTATTTT. This codes for CASRVGGTSGAPSTDTQYF. The chain employs TRBV2 and TRBJ2-3, with 11 bases identical to TRBD2. CDR1 is SNHLY, CDR2 FYNNEI, per germline. J gave up 0 bases and V 6 bases, and 14 bases lay outside the gene matches. This CDR3 has 19 amino acids.

This rearrangement joins TRBV28 to TRBJ1-2; maybe TRBD1 (6 bases). Germline-derived CDR1 and CDR2 are MDHEN and SYDVKM. V lost 6 bases to trimming and J lost 2 bases, with 16 bases between them. The CDR3 totals 15 residues. The CDR3 bases are TGTGCCAGCAGACGGGATGGGGGGCAAAACTATGGCTACACCTTC. It translates to CASRRDGGQNYGYTF.

The chain is built from TRBV5-1 and TRBJ2-2, with D possibly called TRBD1 or TRBD2 (5 bases each). Germline assignment: CDR1 SGHRS and CDR2 YFSETQ. There are 16 residues in the CDR3. Trimming took off 0 bases at V and 3 bases at J, with 12 bases between the two ends. The CDR3 DNA follows: TGCGCCAGCAGCTTGGGCTCGGGGCGTGACACCGGGGAGCTGTTTTTT. Translated: CASSLGSGRDTGELFF.

The count of this clone is one. The gene calls are TRBV27 and TRBJ2-7, with 10 bases identical to TRBD1. J was trimmed by 5 bases and V by 2 bases; bases with no gene match: 6. CDR1 is MNHEY, CDR2 SMNVEV, per germline (reference sequence). The CDR3 contains 15 residues. Written as DNA, the CDR3 is TGTGCCAGCAGTTTAGGGGGACAGGGGTTCCACGAGCAGTACTTC. Its translation: CASSLGGQGFHEQYF.

The chain links TRBV28 to TRBJ1-5; D possibly corresponds to TRBD1 (6 bases). Trimming left V 7 bases short and J 7 bases short, with 17 bases between. Germline V gene data show CDR1 as MDHEN and CDR2 as SYDVKM. This CDR3 has 14 amino acids. DNA for the CDR3: TGTGCCAGCACCGACCCGGGACAACAACAGCCCCAGCATTTT. As protein: CASTDPGQQQPQHF.

V and J are TRBV28 and TRBJ1-4; no clear D gene. The germline CDR1 and CDR2 sequences are MDHEN and SYDVKM. The ends were cut back, 2 bases at V and 6 bases at J, with 10 bases in the middle. The CDR3 covers 14 residues. As DNA, the CDR3 is TGTGCCAGCAGTTTAGTAGGGCTTGATGAAAAACTGTTTTTT. Protein product: CASSLVGLDEKLFF.

The chain combines TRBV5-1 with TRBJ2-1; TRBD2 agrees at 13 bases. Trimming at V came to 4 bases and at J to 0 bases, leaving 10 bases not matched to a gene. Per germline, CDR1 SGHRS and CDR2 YFSETQ. The CDR3 has 19 amino acids. This chain's CDR3 is CASSIPGLAGLSSYNEQFF. DNA for the CDR3: TGCGCCAGCAGCATTCCGGGACTAGCGGGGTTAAGCTCCTACAATGAGCAGTTCTTC.

The V gene is TRBV6-4, the J gene TRBJ2-2, with 8 nucleotides matching TRBD2. Germline V gives CDR1 MRHNA, CDR2 SNTAGT. V lost 0 bases to trimming and J lost 3 bases; unmatched junction nucleotides: 3. The CDR3 runs 16 residues. CDR3 amino acids: CASSDSSGRDTGELFF. In DNA form, the CDR3 reads TGTGCCAGCAGTGACTCGAGCGGGAGAGACACCGGGGAGCTGTTTTTT.